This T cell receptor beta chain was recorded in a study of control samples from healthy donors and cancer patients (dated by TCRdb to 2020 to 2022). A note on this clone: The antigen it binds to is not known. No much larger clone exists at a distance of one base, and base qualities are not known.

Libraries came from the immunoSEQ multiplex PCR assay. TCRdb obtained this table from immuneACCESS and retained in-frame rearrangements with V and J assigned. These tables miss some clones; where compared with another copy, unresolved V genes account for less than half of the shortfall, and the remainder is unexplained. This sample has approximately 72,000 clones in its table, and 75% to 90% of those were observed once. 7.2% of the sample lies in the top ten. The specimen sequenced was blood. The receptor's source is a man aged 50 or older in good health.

The DNA is as follows: TGTGCCAGCAGTCTTCGGGCCAATCAGCCCCAGCATTTT. The encoded protein is CASSLRANQPQHF. Rearrangement joined TRBV6-2 or TRBV6-3 to TRBJ1-5; the D gene cannot be resolved reliably. The CDR3 spans 13 residues, from the cysteine through the phenylalanine. Just the 39-base CDR3 DNA is kept, in frame starting at base 1. Deletion took 5 bases off V and 3 bases off J, with a span of 8 bases between the germline ends. Sequences MNHEY (CDR1) and SVGEGT (CDR2) are obtained from the germline V gene.